A single sample gave rise to the 22 T cell receptor beta chains below, sequenced in a study of PD-L1 blockade in urothelial cancer. Some clones are missing from TCRdb's copy, which holds only in-frame ones; the method was immunoSEQ multiplex PCR. Altogether about 35,000 clones are present, over 75% being singletons, with the ten largest covering 3% to 4.5%. Here the sequenced sample was PBMCs, taken around atezolizumab (anti-PD-L1) treatment. The receptors shown here come from an older man with urothelial cancer.

This chain uses TRBV10-3 with TRBJ2-5; D is perhaps TRBD2 (6 bases). V lost 4 bases to trimming and J lost 4 bases, with 7 bases between them. Germline CDR1 reads ENHRY; CDR2 reads SYGVKD. The CDR3 has 12 residues. The CDR3, as DNA: TGTGCCATCAGTGCTAGCGCAGAGACCCAGTACTTC. Its protein product is CAISASAETQYF.

The gene calls are TRBV20-1 and TRBJ2-1; D gene uncertain. Germline-derived CDR1 and CDR2 are DFQATT and SNEGSKA (reference sequence). V was pared by 6 bases and J by 7 bases, with 7 bases between. The CDR3 sequence is 10 residues long. The CDR3 loop is CSALRNEQFF. The CDR3 DNA follows: TGCAGTGCCCTCAGGAATGAGCAGTTCTTC.

The chain is built from TRBV27 and TRBJ2-7; 8 nucleotides match TRBD2. The CDR3 is 14 amino acids. Germline-derived CDR1 and CDR2 are MNHEY and SMNVEV (reference sequence). V was clipped by 10 bases and J by 4 bases; unmatched bases: 12. The CDR3 reads CATSSGLGVYEQYF. In nucleotides, the CDR3 is TGTGCCACCTCTAGCGGGCTCGGGGTATACGAGCAGTACTTC.

The rearrangement joins TRBV5-4 to TRBJ2-1, with TRBD2 as a possible D gene (5 bases). The CDR3 sequence is 13 residues long. Germline loops: CDR1 SGHNT, CDR2 YYREEE (reference sequence). V was cut by 2 bases and J by 5 bases, with 8 bases left in between. CDR3: CASSLPGDNEQFF. The CDR3 DNA follows: TGTGCCAGCAGCTTACCCGGGGACAATGAGCAGTTCTTC.

The rearrangement joins TRBV25-1 to TRBJ2-7, with 9 nucleotides matching TRBD1. The CDR3 runs to 15 residues. V lost 0 bases and J lost 6; bases outside the gene matches: 6. The V gene's germline CDR1 is MGHDK and CDR2 SYGVNS. CDR3 sequence: CASSEYPGTGPEQYF. Written as DNA, the CDR3 is TGTGCCAGCAGTGAATATCCGGGGACAGGGCCCGAGCAGTACTTC.

The count of this clone is one. The chain has TRBV7-9 and TRBJ2-5; the match to TRBD2 covers 10 bases. Losses at the gene ends were 4 bases for V and 8 bases for J; bases not matched to a gene: 10. This CDR3 has 15 residues. Germline CDR1 reads SEHNR; CDR2 reads FQNEAQ (reference sequence). The CDR3 spells CASSSLGTSVSTQYF. The CDR3 DNA follows: TGTGCCAGCAGCTCCTTGGGGACTAGCGTTTCCACCCAGTACTTC.

V and J are TRBV5-6 and TRBJ2-7; D gene ambiguous. This CDR3 is 16 amino acids long. Per the germline V gene, CDR1 is SGHDT and CDR2 is YYEEEE. The ends were cut back, 0 bases at V and 2 bases at J, with 15 bases in the middle. The CDR3 region has the DNA TGTGCCAGCAGCTTGGCCCTGGGTGGCAGGACCTACGAGCAGTACTTC. It is translated as CASSLALGGRTYEQYF.

The V and J genes are TRBV5-1 and TRBJ2-7, with 8 bases that match TRBD1. Trimming cost V 7 bases and J 2 bases; bases outside gene matches: 5. Germline V gene sequence: CDR1 SGHRS, CDR2 YFSETQ. The CDR3 runs to 13 residues. The CDR3 sequence is CASGQGSAYEQYF. The CDR3 bases are TGCGCCAGCGGACAGGGCTCCGCCTACGAGCAGTACTTC.

The chain recombines TRBV28 with TRBJ2-7; no clear D gene. Germline V lookup: CDR1 MDHEN, CDR2 SYDVKM. Between the trimmed V and J ends, which lost 8 bases and 3 bases, there was a span of 14 bases. This CDR3 is built from 13 residues. In nucleotides, the CDR3 is TGTGCCAGCTTGGGTTACGGAGACTACGAGCAGTACTTC. As protein: CASLGYGDYEQYF.

Only a few counts were recorded for this clone. This sequence joins TRBV9 and TRBJ1-3; a weak D match, TRBD1 (6 bases). The V end was cut by 3 bases, the J end by 4 bases, with 17 bases between. The CDR3 loop spans 16 amino acids. Germline V gene data show CDR1 as SGDLS and CDR2 as YYNGEE. This CDR3 is CASSGQATGFGNTIYF. CDR3 DNA: TGTGCCAGCAGCGGACAAGCAACAGGGTTCGGAAACACCATATATTTT.

This rearrangement joins TRBV7-2 to TRBJ1-2; TRBD1 aligns across 7 bases. Germline CDR1 SGHTA, CDR2 FQGNSA. The V segment lost 5 bases and the J segment 2 bases; nucleotides outside the gene matches: 5. CDR3 length: 14 residues. The CDR3 nucleotides read TGTGCCAGCAGCCAAACGACAGGGAACTATGGCTACACCTTC. The encoded protein is CASSQTTGNYGYTF.

This clone was detected once. The chain has TRBV6-5 and TRBJ2-7; no reliable D call. This CDR3 comprises 11 residues. Germline CDR1 is MNHEY and CDR2 is SVGAGI. With 9 bases removed from V and 2 bases from J, the gap between germline ends came to 8 bases. This CDR3 is CASSTPYEQYF. Here the CDR3 DNA reads TGTGCCAGTAGCACCCCCTACGAGCAGTACTTC.

The rearrangement joins TRBV29-1 to TRBJ2-1; D possibly corresponds to TRBD2 (6 bases). CDR3 length: 11 amino acids. Germline loops: CDR1 SQVTM, CDR2 ANQGSEA. V lost 4 bases, J lost 6 bases, and 7 bases lay in between. The CDR3 here is CSVVRGNEQFF. The CDR3 nucleotides are TGCAGCGTTGTGCGGGGCAATGAGCAGTTCTTC.

This clone showed up just once. This chain uses TRBV18 with TRBJ2-5; D is possibly TRBD1 (5 bases). This CDR3 has 16 residues. Germline CDR1 reads KGHSH; CDR2 reads LQKENI. With 0 bases removed from V and 0 bases from J, the gap between germline ends came to 11 bases. The CDR3 DNA reads TGTGCCAGCTCACCACCGAGTAGGGGAAACCAAGAGACCCAGTACTTC. Its translation: CASSPPSRGNQETQYF. Drawing the rest from reference TRBV18 and TRBJ2-5, the complete variable domain is NAGVMQNPRHLVRRRGQEARLRCSPMKGHSHVYWYRQLPEEGLKFMVYLQKENIIDESGMPKERFSAEFPKEGPSILRIQQVVRGDSAAYFCASSPPSRGNQETQYFGPGTRLLVL.

The V gene is TRBV19, the J gene TRBJ2-2, with a tentative D call TRBD2 (5 bases). V was clipped by 1 base and J by 0 bases, with 9 bases between them. CDR1 and CDR2 from the germline V gene are LNHDA and SQIVND (reference sequence). The CDR3 extends over 16 amino acids. The CDR3 here is CASSIAGITNTGELFF. The CDR3 DNA is TGTGCCAGTAGTATAGCGGGAATTACGAACACCGGGGAGCTGTTTTTT. The full variable domain, its missing parts supplied by reference TRBV19 and TRBJ2-2, is DGGITQSPKYLFRKEGQNVTLSCEQNLNHDAMYWYRQDPGQGLRLIYYSQIVNDFQKGDIAEGYSVSREKKESFPLTVTSAQKNPTAFYLCASSIAGITNTGELFFGEGSRLTVL.

The chain is built from TRBV7-2 and TRBJ1-4, with 8 positions matching TRBD1. The CDR3 runs 15 residues. V gave up 5 bases and J gave up 5 bases; unmatched junction bases: 7. Germline loops: CDR1 SGHTA, CDR2 FQGNSA. The CDR3 protein is CASSLDRGRNEKLFF. For the CDR3, the DNA is TGTGCCAGCAGCCTCGACAGGGGTCGGAATGAAAAACTGTTTTTT.

This clone was observed a few times. J is TRBJ1-2 and V is TRBV2; no firm D call. This CDR3 spans 13 amino acids. V lost 6 bases, J lost 8 bases, and 16 bases lay in between. Per the germline V gene, CDR1 is SNHLY and CDR2 is FYNNEI. CDR3: CASSLTSDLGYTF. Written as DNA, the CDR3 is TGTGCCAGCAGCTTGACTAGCGACCTAGGCTACACCTTC. The full variable domain, completed using reference TRBV2 and TRBJ1-2, is EPEVTQTPSHQVTQMGQEVILRCVPISNHLYFYWYRQILGQKVEFLVSFYNNEISEKSEIFDDQFSVERPDGSNFTLKIRSTKLEDSAMYFCASSLTSDLGYTFGSGTRLTVV.

The chain employs TRBV6-1 and TRBJ2-7, with a weak D call TRBD1 (6 bases). The germline CDR1 and CDR2 sequences are MNHNS and SASEGT. This CDR3 contains 15 residues. Trimming removed 6 bases at V and 3 bases at J, with 18 bases between. This CDR3 is CASRNDRPSSYEQYF. CDR3 nucleotides: TGTGCCAGCAGGAACGACAGGCCGAGCAGCTACGAGCAGTACTTC.

There are a few counts of this clone. This chain joins TRBV7-2 and TRBJ2-1, with D possibly being TRBD2 (5 bases). This CDR3 comprises 14 residues. Looked up from germline, CDR1 is SGHTA and CDR2 is FQGNSA. Trimming shortened V by 2 bases and J by 6 bases, and 11 bases separated the two germline ends. The CDR3 loop reads CASSLPLRGNEQFF. The CDR3, as DNA: TGTGCCAGCAGCTTACCCCTCCGGGGCAATGAGCAGTTCTTC.

This clone was seen more than once but under ten times. The CDR3 loop is CASSPWDSDRELFF. For the CDR3, the DNA is TGTGCCAGCAGTCCCTGGGACTCCGACAGGGAGCTGTTTTTT. The gene calls are TRBV28 and TRBJ2-2; TRBD2 might be the D (6 bases). The CDR3 spans 14 residues. Germline V gene data show CDR1 as MDHEN and CDR2 as SYDVKM. V was clipped by 5 bases and J by 9 bases, with 16 bases between them.

The chain combines TRBV19 with TRBJ1-2, with TRBD1 matching 9 bases. Germline V gene lookup returns CDR1 LNHDA and CDR2 SQIVND (reference sequence). The CDR3 length is 16 residues. J lost 8 bases, V lost 5 bases, and 15 bases had no gene match. In nucleotides, the CDR3 is TGTGCCAGTAGTGTTAACTCCGGGACAGGGCTAGGAGGCTACACCTTC. This translates into CASSVNSGTGLGGYTF.

This sequence joins TRBV5-1 and TRBJ1-1; TRBD1 aligns across 7 bases. CDR3 length: 17 amino acids. The V and J ends lost 0 bases and 1 base, in that order; junction bases with no gene match: 9. CDR1 and CDR2 from the germline V gene are SGHRS and YFSETQ. The CDR3 DNA reads as TGCGCCAGCAGCTTGGTTACAGGGGTCGGCGGGAACACTGAAGCTTTCTTT. Encoded protein: CASSLVTGVGGNTEAFF.